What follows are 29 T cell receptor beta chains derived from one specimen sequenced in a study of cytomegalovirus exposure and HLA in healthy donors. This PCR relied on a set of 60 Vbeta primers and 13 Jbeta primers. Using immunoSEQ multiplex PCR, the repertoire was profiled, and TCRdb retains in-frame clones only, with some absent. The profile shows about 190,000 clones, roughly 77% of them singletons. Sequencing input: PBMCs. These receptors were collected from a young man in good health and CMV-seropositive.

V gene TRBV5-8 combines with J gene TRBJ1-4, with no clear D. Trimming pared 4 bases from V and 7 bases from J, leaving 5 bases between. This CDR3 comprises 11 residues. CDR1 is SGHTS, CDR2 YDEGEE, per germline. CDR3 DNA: TGTGCCAGCAGCGCAGGTGAAAAACTGTTTTTT. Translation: CASSAGEKLFF.

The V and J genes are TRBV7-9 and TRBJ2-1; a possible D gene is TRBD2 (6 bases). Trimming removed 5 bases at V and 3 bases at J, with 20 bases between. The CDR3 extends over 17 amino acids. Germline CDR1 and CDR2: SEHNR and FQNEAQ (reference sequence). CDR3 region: CASSPPEGRLDYNEQFF. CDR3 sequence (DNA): TGTGCCAGCAGCCCCCCGGAGGGGAGGTTGGACTACAATGAGCAGTTCTTC.

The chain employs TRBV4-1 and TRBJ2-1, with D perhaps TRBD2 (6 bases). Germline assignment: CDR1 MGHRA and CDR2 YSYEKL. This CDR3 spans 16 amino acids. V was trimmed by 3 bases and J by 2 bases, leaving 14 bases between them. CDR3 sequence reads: CASSQGPGLPYNEQFF. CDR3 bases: TGCGCCAGCAGCCAGGGCCCGGGACTCCCCTACAATGAGCAGTTCTTC.

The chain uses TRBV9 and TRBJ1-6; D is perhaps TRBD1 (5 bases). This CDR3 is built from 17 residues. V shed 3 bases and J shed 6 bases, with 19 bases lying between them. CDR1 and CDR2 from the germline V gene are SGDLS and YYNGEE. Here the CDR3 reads CASSAQPLGGSNSPLHF. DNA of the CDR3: TGTGCCAGCAGCGCACAACCTCTCGGGGGTTCTAATTCACCCCTCCACTTT. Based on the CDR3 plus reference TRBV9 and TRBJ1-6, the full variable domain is DSGVTQTPKHLITATGQRVTLRCSPRSGDLSVYWYQQSLDQGLQFLIQYYNGEERAKGNILERFSAQQFPDLHSELNLSSLELGDSALYFCASSAQPLGGSNSPLHFGNGTRLTVT.

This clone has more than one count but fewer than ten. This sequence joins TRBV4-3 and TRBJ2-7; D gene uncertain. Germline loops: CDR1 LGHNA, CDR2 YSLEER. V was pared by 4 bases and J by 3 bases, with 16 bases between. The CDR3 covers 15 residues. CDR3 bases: TGCGCCAGCAGCCCCCGACTTGGCCGGAGCTACGAGCAGTACTTC. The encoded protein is CASSPRLGRSYEQYF.

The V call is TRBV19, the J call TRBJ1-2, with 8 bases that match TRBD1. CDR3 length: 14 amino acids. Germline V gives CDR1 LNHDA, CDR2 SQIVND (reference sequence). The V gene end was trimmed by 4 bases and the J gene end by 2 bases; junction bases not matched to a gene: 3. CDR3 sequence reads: CASSTRTGNYGYTF. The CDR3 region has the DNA TGTGCCAGTAGTACTCGGACAGGGAACTATGGCTACACCTTC.

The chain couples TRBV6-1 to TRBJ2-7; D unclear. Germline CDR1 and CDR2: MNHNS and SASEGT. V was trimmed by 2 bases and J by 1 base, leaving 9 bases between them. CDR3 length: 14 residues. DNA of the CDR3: TGTGCCAGCAGTGAATTTTCAGAATCCTACGAGCAGTACTTC. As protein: CASSEFSESYEQYF.

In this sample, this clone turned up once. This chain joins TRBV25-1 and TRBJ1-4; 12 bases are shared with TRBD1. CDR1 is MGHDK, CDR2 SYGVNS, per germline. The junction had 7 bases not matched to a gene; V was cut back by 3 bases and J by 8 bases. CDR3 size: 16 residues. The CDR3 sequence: CASSDLSGTGGEKLFF. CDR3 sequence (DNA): TGTGCCAGCAGTGACCTCTCCGGGACAGGGGGCGAAAAACTGTTTTTT.

The CDR3 sequence is CASSSGTSGNEQFF. CDR3 nucleotides: TGTGCCAGCAGCTCCGGGACTAGCGGAAATGAGCAGTTCTTC. The chain employs TRBV7-9 and TRBJ2-1, with 11 bases fitting TRBD2. CDR3 length: 14 residues. Germline V gives CDR1 SEHNR, CDR2 FQNEAQ (reference sequence). The V gene end was trimmed by 4 bases and the J gene end by 7 bases; junction bases not matched to a gene: 3.

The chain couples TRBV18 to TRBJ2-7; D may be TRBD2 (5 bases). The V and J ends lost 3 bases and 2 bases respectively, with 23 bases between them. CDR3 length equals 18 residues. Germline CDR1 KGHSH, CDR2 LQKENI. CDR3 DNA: TGTGCCAGCTCACCCCAATTTTCCGGCGACGAGGGAACCTACGAGCAGTACTTC. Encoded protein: CASSPQFSGDEGTYEQYF.

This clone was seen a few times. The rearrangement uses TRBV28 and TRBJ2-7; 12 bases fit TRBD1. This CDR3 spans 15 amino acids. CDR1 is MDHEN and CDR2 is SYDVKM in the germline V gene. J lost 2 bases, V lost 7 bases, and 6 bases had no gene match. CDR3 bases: TGTGCCAGCAACGTCGGGACAGGGGGCACCTACGAGCAGTACTTC. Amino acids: CASNVGTGGTYEQYF. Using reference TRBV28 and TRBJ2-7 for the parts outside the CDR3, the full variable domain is DVKVTQSSRYLVKRTGEKVFLECVQDMDHENMFWYRQDPGLGLRLIYFSYDVKMKEKGDIPEGYSVSREKKERFSLILESASTNQTSMYLCASNVGTGGTYEQYFGPGTRLTVT.

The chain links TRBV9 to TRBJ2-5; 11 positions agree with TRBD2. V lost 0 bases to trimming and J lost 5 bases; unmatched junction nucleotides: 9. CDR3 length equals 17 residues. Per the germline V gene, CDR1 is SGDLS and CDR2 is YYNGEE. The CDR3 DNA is TGTGCCAGCAGCGTAGGGCTAGCGGGAGGTTTAGGGGAGACCCAGTACTTC. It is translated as CASSVGLAGGLGETQYF.

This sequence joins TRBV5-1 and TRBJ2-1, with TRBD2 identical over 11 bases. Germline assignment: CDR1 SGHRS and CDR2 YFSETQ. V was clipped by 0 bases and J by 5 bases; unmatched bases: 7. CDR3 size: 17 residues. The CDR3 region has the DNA TGCGCCAGCAGCTTGGCCGTAGCGGGGGGGTTGAACAATGAGCAGTTCTTC. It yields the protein CASSLAVAGGLNNEQFF.

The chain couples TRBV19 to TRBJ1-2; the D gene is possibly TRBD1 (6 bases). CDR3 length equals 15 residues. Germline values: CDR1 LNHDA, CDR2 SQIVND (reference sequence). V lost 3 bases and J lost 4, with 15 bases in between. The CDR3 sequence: CASSMGQGQRYGYTF. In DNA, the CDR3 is TGTGCCAGTAGTATGGGGCAGGGGCAACGCTATGGCTACACCTTC.

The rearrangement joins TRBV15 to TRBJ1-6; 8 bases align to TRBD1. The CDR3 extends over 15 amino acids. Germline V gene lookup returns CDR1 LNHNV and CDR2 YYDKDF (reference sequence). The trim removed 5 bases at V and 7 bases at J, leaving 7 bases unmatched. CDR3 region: CATSVGQAINSPLHF. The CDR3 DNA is TGTGCCACCAGCGTGGGACAGGCGATAAATTCACCCCTCCACTTT.

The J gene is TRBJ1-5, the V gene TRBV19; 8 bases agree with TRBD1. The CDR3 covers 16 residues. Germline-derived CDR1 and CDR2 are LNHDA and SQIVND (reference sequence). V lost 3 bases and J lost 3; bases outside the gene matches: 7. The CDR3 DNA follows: TGTGCCAGTAGTATTGTGACAGGGGATTCCAATCAGCCCCAGCATTTT. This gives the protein CASSIVTGDSNQPQHF. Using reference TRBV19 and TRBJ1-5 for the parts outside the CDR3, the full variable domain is DGGITQSPKYLFRKEGQNVTLSCEQNLNHDAMYWYRQDPGQGLRLIYYSQIVNDFQKGDIAEGYSVSREKKESFPLTVTSAQKNPTAFYLCASSIVTGDSNQPQHFGDGTRLSIL.

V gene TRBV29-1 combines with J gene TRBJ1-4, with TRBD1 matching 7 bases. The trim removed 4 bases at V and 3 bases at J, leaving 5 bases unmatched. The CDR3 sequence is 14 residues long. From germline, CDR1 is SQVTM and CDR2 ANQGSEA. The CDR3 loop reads CSVGFTGANEKLFF. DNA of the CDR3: TGCAGCGTTGGATTCACAGGGGCTAATGAAAAACTGTTTTTT.

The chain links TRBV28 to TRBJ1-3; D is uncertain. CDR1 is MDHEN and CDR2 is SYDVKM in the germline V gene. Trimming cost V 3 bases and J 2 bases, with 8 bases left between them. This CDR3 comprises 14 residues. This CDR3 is CASSFGGPGNTIYF. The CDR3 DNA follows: TGTGCCAGCAGTTTTGGAGGCCCTGGAAACACCATATATTTT.

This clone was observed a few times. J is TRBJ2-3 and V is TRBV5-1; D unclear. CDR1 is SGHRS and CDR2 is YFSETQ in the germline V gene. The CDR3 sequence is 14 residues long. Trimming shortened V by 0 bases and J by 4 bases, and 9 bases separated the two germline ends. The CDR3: CASSLGVASDTQYF. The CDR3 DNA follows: TGCGCCAGCAGCTTGGGGGTAGCCTCAGATACGCAGTATTTT.

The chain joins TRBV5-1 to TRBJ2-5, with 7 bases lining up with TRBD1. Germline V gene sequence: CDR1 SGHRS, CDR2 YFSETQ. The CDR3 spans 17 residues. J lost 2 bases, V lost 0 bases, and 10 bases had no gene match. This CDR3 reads CASSLDLRVTGQETQYF. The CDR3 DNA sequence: TGCGCCAGCAGCTTGGATTTGCGGGTGACAGGGCAAGAGACCCAGTACTTC.

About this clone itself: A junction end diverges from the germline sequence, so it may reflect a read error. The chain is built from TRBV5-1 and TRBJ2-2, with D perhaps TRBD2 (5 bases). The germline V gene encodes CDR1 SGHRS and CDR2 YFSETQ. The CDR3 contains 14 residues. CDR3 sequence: CASSFQLDAGEPFF. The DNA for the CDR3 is TGCGCCAGCAGCTTCCAACTAGACGCCGGGGAGCCGTTTTTT.

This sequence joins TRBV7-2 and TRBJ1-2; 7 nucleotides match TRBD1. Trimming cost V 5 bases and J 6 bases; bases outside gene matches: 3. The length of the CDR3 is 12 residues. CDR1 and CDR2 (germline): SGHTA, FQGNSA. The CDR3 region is CASSKDRDGYTF. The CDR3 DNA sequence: TGTGCCAGCAGCAAAGACAGGGATGGCTACACCTTC.

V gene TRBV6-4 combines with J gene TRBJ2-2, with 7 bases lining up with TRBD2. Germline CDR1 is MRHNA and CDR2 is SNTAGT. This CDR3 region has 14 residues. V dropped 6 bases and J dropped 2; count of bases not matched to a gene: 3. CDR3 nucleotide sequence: TGTGCCAGCAGAGGCGGGGGTAACACCGGGGAGCTGTTTTTT. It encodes CASRGGGNTGELFF.

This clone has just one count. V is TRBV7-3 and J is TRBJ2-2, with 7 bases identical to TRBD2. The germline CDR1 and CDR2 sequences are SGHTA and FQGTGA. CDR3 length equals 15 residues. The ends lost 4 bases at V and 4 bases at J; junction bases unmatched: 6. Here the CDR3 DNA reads TGTGCCAGCAGCTGGTCGGGGGGAGGCACCGGGGAGCTGTTTTTT. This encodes CASSWSGGGTGELFF.

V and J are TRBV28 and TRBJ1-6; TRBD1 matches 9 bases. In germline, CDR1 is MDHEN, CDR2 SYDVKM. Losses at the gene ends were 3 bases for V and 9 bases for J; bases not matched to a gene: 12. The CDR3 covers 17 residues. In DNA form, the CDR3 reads TGTGCCAGCAGTTTCTCGATGTTAGGACAGGGGACTTCACCCCTCCACTTT. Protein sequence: CASSFSMLGQGTSPLHF.

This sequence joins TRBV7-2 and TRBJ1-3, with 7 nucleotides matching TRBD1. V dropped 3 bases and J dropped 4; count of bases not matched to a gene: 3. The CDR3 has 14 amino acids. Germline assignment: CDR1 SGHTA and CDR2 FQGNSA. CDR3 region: CASSLTGRGNTIYF. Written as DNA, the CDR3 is TGTGCCAGCAGCTTGACAGGGAGGGGAAACACCATATATTTT.

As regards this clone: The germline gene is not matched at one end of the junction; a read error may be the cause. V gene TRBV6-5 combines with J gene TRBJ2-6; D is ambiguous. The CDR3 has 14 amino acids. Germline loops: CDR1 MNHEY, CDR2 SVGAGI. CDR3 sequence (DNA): TGTGCCAGCAGCTACTCGACAGGGGCCAACGTCCTGACTTTC. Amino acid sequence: CASSYSTGANVLTF.

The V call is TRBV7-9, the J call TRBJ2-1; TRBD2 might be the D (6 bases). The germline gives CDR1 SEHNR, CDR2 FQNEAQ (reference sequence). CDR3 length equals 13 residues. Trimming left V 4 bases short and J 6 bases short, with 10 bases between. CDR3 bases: TGTGCCAGCAGCTCAAATAGCGGCAATGAGCAGTTCTTC. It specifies CASSSNSGNEQFF.

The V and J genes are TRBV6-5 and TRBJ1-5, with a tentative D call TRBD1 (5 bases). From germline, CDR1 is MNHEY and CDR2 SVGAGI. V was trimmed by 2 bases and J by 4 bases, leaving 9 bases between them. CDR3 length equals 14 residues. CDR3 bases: TGTGCCAGCAGTTACGCAGGGATTAATCAGCCCCAGCATTTT. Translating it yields CASSYAGINQPQHF.